What follows are 14 T cell receptor beta chains derived from one specimen sequenced in a study of cytomegalovirus exposure and HLA in healthy donors. The PCR used 60 Vbeta and 13 Jbeta primers. Sequenced by immunoSEQ multiplex PCR; TCRdb stores in-frame clones only, minus some. Of approximately 100,000 clones in the sample, 70% are singletons; the top ten hold roughly a tenth. The source material was PBMCs. These receptors all stem from a man aged 35-49 years in good health and CMV-seropositive.

The chain links TRBV7-2 to TRBJ2-5; TRBD2 matches at 10 bases. The CDR3 has 14 amino acids. From germline, CDR1 is SGHTA and CDR2 FQGNSA. The V segment lost 4 bases and the J segment 7 bases; nucleotides outside the gene matches: 6. CDR3 bases: TGTGCCAGCAGCTCGAGACTAGCGGGCTGGACCCAGTACTTC. It yields the protein CASSSRLAGWTQYF. The full variable domain, completed using reference TRBV7-2 and TRBJ2-5, is GAGVSQSPSNKVTEKGKDVELRCDPISGHTALYWYRQSLGQGLEFLIYFQGNSAPDKSGLPSDRFSAERTGGSVSTLTIQRTQQEDSAVYLCASSSRLAGWTQYFGPGTRLLVL.

The chain is built from TRBV10-3 and TRBJ1-1; no definite D call. Trimming stripped 4 bases from V and 1 base from J, with 7 bases between. The germline V gene encodes CDR1 ENHRY and CDR2 SYGVKD. The CDR3 consists of 13 residues. DNA of the CDR3: TGTGCCATCAGTGCGGTAGCGAACACTGAAGCTTTCTTT. This encodes CAISAVANTEAFF.

This clone was seen a handful of times. The chain employs TRBV6-1 and TRBJ1-1; 9 nucleotides line up with TRBD1. The CDR3 length is 13 residues. The junction had 8 bases not matched to a gene; V was cut back by 4 bases and J by 11 bases. Germline CDR1 reads MNHNS; CDR2 reads SASEGT. CDR3 in DNA: TGTGCCAGCAGTGGGGGACAGGGCGGGGGTGCTTTCTTT. Its translation is CASSGGQGGGAFF.

This chain joins TRBV7-3 and TRBJ2-3; 12 bases map to TRBD2. The germline CDR1 and CDR2 sequences are SGHTA and FQGTGA. The CDR3 sequence is 16 residues long. Trimming cost V 4 bases and J 3 bases; bases outside gene matches: 5. CDR3 sequence (DNA): TGTGCCAGCAGCTCTCTAGCGGGAGGGGGTACAGATACGCAGTATTTT. The encoded protein is CASSSLAGGGTDTQYF.

The chain joins TRBV19 to TRBJ2-7; tentative D call: TRBD1 (5 bases). Germline CDR1 LNHDA, CDR2 SQIVND (reference sequence). V gave up 3 bases and J gave up 2 bases, with 11 bases separating them. The CDR3 loop spans 14 amino acids. The CDR3 spells CASSIETGTYEQYF. In nucleotides, the CDR3 is TGTGCCAGTAGTATTGAAACAGGAACCTACGAGCAGTACTTC.

This clone is a singleton in its sample. CDR3 amino acids: CSVEREGLTDTQYF. The CDR3 nucleotides are TGCAGCGTGGAGCGGGAGGGCCTTACAGATACGCAGTATTTT. The chain links TRBV29-1 to TRBJ2-3; 10 bases line up with TRBD2. Germline-derived CDR1 and CDR2 are SQVTM and ANQGSEA. The CDR3 runs to 14 residues. J was trimmed by 3 bases and V by 6 bases; bases with no gene match: 6.

This clone was picked up a small number of times. The chain has TRBV12-2 and TRBJ1-1. TRBV12-2 is given as a pseudogene. This CDR3 region has 16 residues. The CDR3 nucleotides read TGTGCAAGTCGCTTAGGAAAAGGGAGGTTGAACACTGAAGCTTTCTTT. Amino acid sequence: CASRLGKGRLNTEAFF.

This clone showed up just a few times. This sample includes further DNA sequences coding for the same CDR3. The genes are TRBV28 and TRBJ1-5, with D possibly matching TRBD1 (6 bases). CDR1 and CDR2 (germline): MDHEN, SYDVKM. The CDR3 has 14 residues. V lost 2 bases to trimming and J lost 3 bases, with 8 bases between them. The CDR3 region is CASSLGGNNQPQHF. The CDR3 DNA is TGTGCCAGCAGTTTAGGGGGCAACAATCAGCCCCAGCATTTT.

The rearrangement uses TRBV9 and TRBJ2-2; TRBD1 agrees at 8 bases. The CDR3 consists of 20 residues. The germline CDR1 and CDR2 sequences are SGDLS and YYNGEE. The V and J ends lost 7 bases and 3 bases, in that order; junction bases with no gene match: 23. The CDR3 sequence is CASGLDRGGPQRRYTGELFF. Written as DNA, the CDR3 is TGTGCCAGCGGGTTAGACAGGGGAGGCCCCCAAAGGAGGTACACCGGGGAGCTGTTTTTT.

The rearrangement links TRBV30 to TRBJ1-1; D possibly corresponds to TRBD1 (5 bases). Trimming left V 2 bases short and J 5 bases short, with 9 bases between. The CDR3 covers 12 residues. CDR1 and CDR2 (germline): GTSNPN, SVGIG (reference sequence). The CDR3 sequence: CAWSLPGTEAFF. As DNA, the CDR3 is TGTGCCTGGAGTCTCCCAGGGACTGAAGCTTTCTTT.

This clone was seen only once. The rearrangement links TRBV7-9 to TRBJ2-7; D may be TRBD1 (5 bases). This CDR3 contains 12 residues. Per germline, CDR1 SEHNR and CDR2 FQNEAQ (reference sequence). V was shortened by 3 bases and J by 9 bases, with 12 bases between the two germline ends. CDR3 region: CASSFDSPVQYV. Written as DNA, the CDR3 is TGTGCCAGCAGCTTTGACAGTCCTGTGCAGTACGTC.

This clone was detected a few times. V gene TRBV6-1 combines with J gene TRBJ2-4; D perhaps matches TRBD2 (6 bases). Trimming shortened V by 4 bases and J by 6 bases, and 10 bases separated the two germline ends. Germline lookup yields CDR1 MNHNS and CDR2 SASEGT. This CDR3 has 13 amino acids. For the CDR3, the DNA is TGTGCCAGCAGTGTGGACTACGGAAACATTCAGTACTTC. It translates to CASSVDYGNIQYF.

The chain carries TRBV7-9 and TRBJ1-2, with 9 positions matching TRBD1. The CDR3 is made up of 13 amino acids. Germline V CDR1 and CDR2: SEHNR, FQNEAQ (reference sequence). After removal of 10 bases from V and 4 bases from J, the junction contained 7 bases not matched to a gene. The CDR3 region is CATRTGEGYGYTF. The CDR3, as DNA: TGTGCCACCCGGACAGGGGAGGGCTATGGCTACACCTTC.

The rearrangement joins TRBV4-1 to TRBJ2-2, with 12 bases that match TRBD2. The CDR3 contains 18 residues. The J segment lost 9 bases and the V segment lost 1 base, leaving 12 bases of the junction unmatched. In germline, CDR1 is MGHRA, CDR2 YSYEKL. CDR3 sequence: CASSQAGLAGPMRWELFF. CDR3 sequence (DNA): TGCGCCAGCAGCCAAGCTGGACTAGCGGGACCAATGAGGTGGGAGCTGTTTTTT.